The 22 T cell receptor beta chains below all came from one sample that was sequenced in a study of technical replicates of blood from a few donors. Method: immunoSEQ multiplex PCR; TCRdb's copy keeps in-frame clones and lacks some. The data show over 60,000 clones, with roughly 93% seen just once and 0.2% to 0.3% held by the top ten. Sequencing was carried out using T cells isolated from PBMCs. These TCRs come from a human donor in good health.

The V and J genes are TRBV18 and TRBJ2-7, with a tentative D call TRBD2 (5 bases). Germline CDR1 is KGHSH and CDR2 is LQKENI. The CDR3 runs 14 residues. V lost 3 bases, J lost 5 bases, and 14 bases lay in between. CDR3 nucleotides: TGTGCCAGCTCACCTTCGAGCGGTAGCGACGAGCAGTACTTC. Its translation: CASSPSSGSDEQYF.

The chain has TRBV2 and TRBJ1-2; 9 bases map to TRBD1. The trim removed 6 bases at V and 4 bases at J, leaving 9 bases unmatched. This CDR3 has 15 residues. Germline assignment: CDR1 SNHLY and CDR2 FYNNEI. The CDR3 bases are TGTGCCAGCAGAACGGGACAGGGAGGGTTCTATGGCTACACCTTC. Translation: CASRTGQGGFYGYTF.

The CDR3 sequence is CASSAIGGPGNTIYF. The CDR3 DNA sequence: TGTGCCAGCAGCGCGATCGGGGGGCCTGGAAACACCATATATTTT. The V and J genes are TRBV9 and TRBJ1-3; D might be TRBD1 (6 bases). V lost 3 bases and J 2 bases, leaving 12 bases between the germline ends. CDR3 length equals 15 residues. Germline V gives CDR1 SGDLS, CDR2 YYNGEE.

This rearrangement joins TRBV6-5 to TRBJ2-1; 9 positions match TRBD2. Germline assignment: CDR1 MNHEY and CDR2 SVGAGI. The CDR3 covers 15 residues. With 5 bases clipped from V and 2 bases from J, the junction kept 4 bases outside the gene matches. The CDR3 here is CASSALAGPYNEQFF. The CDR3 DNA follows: TGTGCCAGCAGTGCCCTAGCGGGACCCTACAATGAGCAGTTCTTC.

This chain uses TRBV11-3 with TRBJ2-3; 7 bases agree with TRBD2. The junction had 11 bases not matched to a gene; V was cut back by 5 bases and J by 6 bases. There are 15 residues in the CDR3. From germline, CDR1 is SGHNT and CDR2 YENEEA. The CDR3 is CASSPETSSMDTQYF. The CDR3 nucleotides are TGTGCCAGCAGCCCAGAGACTAGCAGTATGGATACGCAGTATTTT. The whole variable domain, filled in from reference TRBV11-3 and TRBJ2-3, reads EAGVVQSPRYKIIEKKQPVAFWCNPISGHNTLYWYLQNLGQGPELLIRYENEEAVDDSQLPKDRFSAERLKGVDSTLKIQPAELGDSAVYLCASSPETSSMDTQYFGPGTRLTVL.

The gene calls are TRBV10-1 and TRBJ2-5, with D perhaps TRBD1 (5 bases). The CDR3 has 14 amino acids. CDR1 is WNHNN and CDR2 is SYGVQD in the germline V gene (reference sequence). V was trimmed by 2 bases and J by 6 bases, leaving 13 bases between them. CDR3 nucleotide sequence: TGCGCCAGCAGTGAGCGTCCAGGGTTGCAGACCCAGTACTTC. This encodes CASSERPGLQTQYF.

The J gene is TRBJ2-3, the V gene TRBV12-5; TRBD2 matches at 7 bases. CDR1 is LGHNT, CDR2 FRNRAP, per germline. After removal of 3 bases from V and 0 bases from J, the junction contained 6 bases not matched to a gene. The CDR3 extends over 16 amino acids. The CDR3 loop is CASGFAAGESTDTQYF. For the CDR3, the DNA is TGTGCTAGTGGTTTCGCGGCGGGGGAGAGCACAGATACGCAGTATTTT.

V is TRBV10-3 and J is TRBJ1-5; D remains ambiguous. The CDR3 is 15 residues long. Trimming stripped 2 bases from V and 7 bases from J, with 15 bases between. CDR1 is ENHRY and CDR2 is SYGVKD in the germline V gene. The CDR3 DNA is TGTGCCATCAGTGAGAGATCAGGCCGCGAGCAGCCCCAGCATTTT. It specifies CAISERSGREQPQHF.

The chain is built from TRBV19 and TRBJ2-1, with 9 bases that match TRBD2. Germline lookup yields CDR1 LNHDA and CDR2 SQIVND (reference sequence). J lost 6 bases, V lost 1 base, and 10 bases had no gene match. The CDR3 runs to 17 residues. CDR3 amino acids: CASSIGYRGRASNEQFF. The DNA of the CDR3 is TGTGCCAGTAGTATAGGGTACCGCGGGAGGGCCTCCAATGAGCAGTTCTTC.

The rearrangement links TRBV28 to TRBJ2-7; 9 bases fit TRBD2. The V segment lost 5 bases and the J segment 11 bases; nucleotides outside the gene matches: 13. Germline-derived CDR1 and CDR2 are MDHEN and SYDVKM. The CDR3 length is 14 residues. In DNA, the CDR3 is TGTGCCAGCAGTCCCCCCATGTTATTAGCGGGAGAGTACTTC. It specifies CASSPPMLLAGEYF.

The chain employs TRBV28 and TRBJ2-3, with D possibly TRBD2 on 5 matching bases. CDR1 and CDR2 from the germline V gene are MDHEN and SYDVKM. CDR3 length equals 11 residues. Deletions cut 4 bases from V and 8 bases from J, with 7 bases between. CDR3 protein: CASSSRGTQYF. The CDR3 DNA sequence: TGTGCCAGCAGTTCTCGGGGTACGCAGTATTTT.

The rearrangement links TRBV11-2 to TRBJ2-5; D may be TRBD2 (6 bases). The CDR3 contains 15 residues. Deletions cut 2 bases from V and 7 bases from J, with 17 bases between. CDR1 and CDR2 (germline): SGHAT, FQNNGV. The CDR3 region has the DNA TGTGCCAGCAGCTTAACCTGGACTACCTCAGGGACCCAGTACTTC. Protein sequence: CASSLTWTTSGTQYF.

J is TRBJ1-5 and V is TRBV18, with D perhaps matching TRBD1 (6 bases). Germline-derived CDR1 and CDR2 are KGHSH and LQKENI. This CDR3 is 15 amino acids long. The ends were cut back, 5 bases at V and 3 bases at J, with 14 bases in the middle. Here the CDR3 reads CASSKKQGDNQPQHF. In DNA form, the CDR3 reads TGTGCCAGCTCAAAGAAACAGGGCGACAATCAGCCCCAGCATTTT.

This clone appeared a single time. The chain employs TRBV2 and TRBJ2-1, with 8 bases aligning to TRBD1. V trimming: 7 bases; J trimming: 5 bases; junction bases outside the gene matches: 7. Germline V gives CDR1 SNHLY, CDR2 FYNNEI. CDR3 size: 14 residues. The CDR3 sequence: CASIWTGRNNEQFF. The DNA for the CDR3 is TGTGCCAGCATTTGGACAGGGCGCAACAATGAGCAGTTCTTC.

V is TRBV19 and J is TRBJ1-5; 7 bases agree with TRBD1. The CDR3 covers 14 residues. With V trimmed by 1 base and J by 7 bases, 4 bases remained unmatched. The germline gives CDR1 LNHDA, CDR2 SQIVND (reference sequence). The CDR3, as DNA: TGTGCCAGTAGTATAGGGACAGGAACACAGCCCCAGCATTTT. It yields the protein CASSIGTGTQPQHF.

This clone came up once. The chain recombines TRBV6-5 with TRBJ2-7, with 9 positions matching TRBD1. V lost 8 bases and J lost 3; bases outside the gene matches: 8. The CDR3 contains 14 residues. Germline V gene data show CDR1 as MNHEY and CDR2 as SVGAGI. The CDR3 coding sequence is TGTGCCAGCGCAGGGGGGACAGGGCGCTACGAGCAGTACTTC. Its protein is CASAGGTGRYEQYF.

In DNA form, the CDR3 reads TGTGCCAGCGGGACAGGGAGGTGGAATGAGCAGTTCTTC. Translated, it gives CASGTGRWNEQFF. The chain links TRBV7-9 to TRBJ2-1; TRBD1 aligns across 9 bases. The germline V gene encodes CDR1 SEHNR and CDR2 FQNEAQ (reference sequence). The V and J ends lost 8 bases and 7 bases, in that order; junction bases with no gene match: 6. The CDR3 totals 13 residues.

DNA of the CDR3: TGTGCCAGCAGCCCTTTAACAGGGGATTCTAACTATGGCTACACCTTC. This translates into CASSPLTGDSNYGYTF. The chain has TRBV11-2 and TRBJ1-2; 7 positions match TRBD1. The ends lost 5 bases at V and 0 bases at J; junction bases unmatched: 9. This CDR3 has 16 residues. Germline CDR1 is SGHAT and CDR2 is FQNNGV.

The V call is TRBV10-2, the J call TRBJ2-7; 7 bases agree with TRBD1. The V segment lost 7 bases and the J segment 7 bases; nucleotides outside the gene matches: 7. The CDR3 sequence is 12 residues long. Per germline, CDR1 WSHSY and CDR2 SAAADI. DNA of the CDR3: TGCGCCAGCACCTCCGTGGACAGGGAGCAGTACTTC. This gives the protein CASTSVDREQYF.

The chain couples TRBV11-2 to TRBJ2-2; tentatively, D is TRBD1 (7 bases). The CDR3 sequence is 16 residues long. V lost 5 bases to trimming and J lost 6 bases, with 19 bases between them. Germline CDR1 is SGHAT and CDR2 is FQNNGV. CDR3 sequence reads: CASSPLLGRGAGELFF. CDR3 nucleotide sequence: TGTGCCAGCAGCCCCCTTTTGGGCAGGGGGGCCGGGGAGCTGTTTTTT.

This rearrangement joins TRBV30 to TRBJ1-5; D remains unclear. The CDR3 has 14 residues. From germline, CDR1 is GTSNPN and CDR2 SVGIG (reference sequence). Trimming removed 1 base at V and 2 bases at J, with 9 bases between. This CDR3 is CAWSELAGNQPQHF. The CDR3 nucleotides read TGTGCCTGGAGTGAGTTGGCCGGCAATCAGCCCCAGCATTTT.

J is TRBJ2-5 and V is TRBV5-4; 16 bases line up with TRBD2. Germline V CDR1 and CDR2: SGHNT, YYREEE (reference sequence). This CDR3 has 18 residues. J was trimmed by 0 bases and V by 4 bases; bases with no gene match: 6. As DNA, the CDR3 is TGTGCCAGCAGCCCGGGGACTAGCGGGGGGGGCTACCAAGAGACCCAGTACTTC. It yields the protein CASSPGTSGGGYQETQYF.